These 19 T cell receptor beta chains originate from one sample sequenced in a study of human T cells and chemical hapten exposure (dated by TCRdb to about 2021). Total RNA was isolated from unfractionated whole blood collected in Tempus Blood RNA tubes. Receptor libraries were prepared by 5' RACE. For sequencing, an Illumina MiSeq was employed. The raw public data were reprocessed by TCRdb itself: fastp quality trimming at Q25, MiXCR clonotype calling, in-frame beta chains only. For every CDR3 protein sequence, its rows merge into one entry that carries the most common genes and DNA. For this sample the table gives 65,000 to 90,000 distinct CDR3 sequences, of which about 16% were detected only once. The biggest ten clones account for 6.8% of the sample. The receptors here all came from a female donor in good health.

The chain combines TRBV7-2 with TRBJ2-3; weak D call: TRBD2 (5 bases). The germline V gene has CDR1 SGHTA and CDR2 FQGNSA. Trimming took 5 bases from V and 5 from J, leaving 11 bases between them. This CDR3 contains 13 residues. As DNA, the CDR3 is TGTGCCAGCAGCCAACTAGGTTTAGATACGCAGTATTTT. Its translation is CASSQLGLDTQYF.

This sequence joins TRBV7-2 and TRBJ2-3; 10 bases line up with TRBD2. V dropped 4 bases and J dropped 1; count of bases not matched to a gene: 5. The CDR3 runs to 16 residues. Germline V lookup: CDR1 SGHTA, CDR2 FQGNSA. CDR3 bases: TGTGCCAGCAGCTCCGCTAGCGGGGGTCGCACAGATACGCAGTATTTT. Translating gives CASSSASGGRTDTQYF. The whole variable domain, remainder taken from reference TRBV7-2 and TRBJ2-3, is GAGVSQSPSNKVTEKGKDVELRCDPISGHTALYWYRQSLGQGLEFLIYFQGNSAPDKSGLPSDRFSAERTGGSVSTLTIQRTQQEDSAVYLCASSSASGGRTDTQYFGPGTRLTVL.

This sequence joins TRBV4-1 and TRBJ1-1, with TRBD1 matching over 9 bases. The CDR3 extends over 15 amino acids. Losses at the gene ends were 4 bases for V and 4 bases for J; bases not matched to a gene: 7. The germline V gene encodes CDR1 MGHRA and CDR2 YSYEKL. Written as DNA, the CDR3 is TGCGCCAGCAGCCGAAGCACAGGGGGCCGCACTGAAGCTTTCTTT. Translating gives CASSRSTGGRTEAFF.

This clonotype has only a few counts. CDR3 DNA sequence: TGTGCCAGCAGATCCCAAGTGGGACTTGGGACTGAAGCTTTCTTT. This encodes CASRSQVGLGTEAFF. This chain uses TRBV6-2 or TRBV6-3 with TRBJ1-1; a possible D gene is TRBD1 (5 bases). In germline, CDR1 is MNHEY, CDR2 SVGEGT. V lost 6 bases and J 5 bases, leaving 19 bases between the germline ends. This CDR3 is built from 15 residues.

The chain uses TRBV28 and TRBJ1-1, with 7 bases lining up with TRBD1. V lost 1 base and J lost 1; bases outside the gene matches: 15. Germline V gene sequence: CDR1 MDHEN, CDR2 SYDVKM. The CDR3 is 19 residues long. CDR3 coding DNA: TGTGCCAGCAGTTTATTCGAGGGATGGGCAGGGGGTAGGAACACTGAAGCTTTCTTT. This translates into CASSLFEGWAGGRNTEAFF.

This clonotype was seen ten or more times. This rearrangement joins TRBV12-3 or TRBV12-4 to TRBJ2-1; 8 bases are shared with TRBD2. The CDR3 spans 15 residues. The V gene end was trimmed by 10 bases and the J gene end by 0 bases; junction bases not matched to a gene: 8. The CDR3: CATRPGTSSYNEQFF. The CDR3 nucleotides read TGTGCCACCCGACCCGGGACTAGCTCCTACAATGAGCAGTTCTTC.

The CDR3 is CASSYSGETQYF. The DNA of the CDR3 is TGTGCCAGCAGTTACTCGGGAGAGACCCAGTACTTC. V gene TRBV6-2 or TRBV6-3 combines with J gene TRBJ2-5; D is ambiguous. The V end lost 0 bases, the J end lost 4 bases, and 3 bases lay between the germline ends. The CDR3 contains 12 residues. Germline V gene sequence: CDR1 MNHEY, CDR2 SVGEGT.

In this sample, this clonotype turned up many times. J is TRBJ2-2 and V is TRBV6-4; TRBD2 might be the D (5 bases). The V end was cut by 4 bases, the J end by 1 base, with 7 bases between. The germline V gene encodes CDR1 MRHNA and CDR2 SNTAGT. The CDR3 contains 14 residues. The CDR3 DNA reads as TGTGCCAGCAGTGGAGGGATGAACACCGGGGAGCTGTTTTTT. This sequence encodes CASSGGMNTGELFF.

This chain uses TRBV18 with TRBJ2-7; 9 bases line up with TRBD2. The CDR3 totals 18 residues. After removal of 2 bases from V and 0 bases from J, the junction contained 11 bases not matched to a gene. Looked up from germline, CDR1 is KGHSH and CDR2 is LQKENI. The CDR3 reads CASSPSSLAGTSSYEQYF. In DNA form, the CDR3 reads TGTGCCAGCTCACCATCTAGCCTAGCGGGGACTAGCTCCTACGAGCAGTACTTC.

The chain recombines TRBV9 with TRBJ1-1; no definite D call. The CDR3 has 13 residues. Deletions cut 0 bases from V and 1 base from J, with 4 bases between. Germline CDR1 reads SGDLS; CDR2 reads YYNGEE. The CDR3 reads CASSVDRNTEAFF. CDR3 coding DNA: TGTGCCAGCAGCGTAGATCGGAACACTGAAGCTTTCTTT.

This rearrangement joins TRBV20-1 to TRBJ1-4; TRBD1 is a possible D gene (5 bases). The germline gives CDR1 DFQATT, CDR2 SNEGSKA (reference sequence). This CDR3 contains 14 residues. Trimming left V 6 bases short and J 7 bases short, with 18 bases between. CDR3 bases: TGCAGTGCCCCGCGCGAGGGGCAGGGTGAAAAACTGTTTTTT. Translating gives CSAPREGQGEKLFF.

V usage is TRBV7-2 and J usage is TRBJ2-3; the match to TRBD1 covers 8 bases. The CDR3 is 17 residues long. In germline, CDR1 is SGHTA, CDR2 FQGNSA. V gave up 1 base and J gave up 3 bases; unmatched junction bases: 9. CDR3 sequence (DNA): TGTGCCAGCAGCTTAGGGTGGACAGGGAGTGGGACAGATACGCAGTATTTT. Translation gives CASSLGWTGSGTDTQYF. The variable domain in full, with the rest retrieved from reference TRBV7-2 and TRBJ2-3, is GAGVSQSPSNKVTEKGKDVELRCDPISGHTALYWYRQSLGQGLEFLIYFQGNSAPDKSGLPSDRFSAERTGGSVSTLTIQRTQQEDSAVYLCASSLGWTGSGTDTQYFGPGTRLTVL.

DNA of the CDR3: TGTGCCAGCAGCTTGACAAGACTACCCTACGAGCAGTACTTC. Protein product: CASSLTRLPYEQYF. The genes are TRBV5-7 and TRBJ2-7; D possibly corresponds to TRBD2 (5 bases). TRBV5-7 is recorded as an ORF, its role being uncertain. The CDR3 is made up of 14 amino acids. Trimming shortened V by 1 base and J by 2 bases, and 10 bases separated the two germline ends.

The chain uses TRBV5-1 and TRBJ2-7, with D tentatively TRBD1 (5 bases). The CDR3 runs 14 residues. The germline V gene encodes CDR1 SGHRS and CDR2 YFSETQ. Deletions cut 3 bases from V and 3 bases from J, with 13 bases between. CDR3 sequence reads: CASSSDSGIYEQYF. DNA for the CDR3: TGCGCCAGCAGCTCGGATTCAGGGATCTACGAGCAGTACTTC.

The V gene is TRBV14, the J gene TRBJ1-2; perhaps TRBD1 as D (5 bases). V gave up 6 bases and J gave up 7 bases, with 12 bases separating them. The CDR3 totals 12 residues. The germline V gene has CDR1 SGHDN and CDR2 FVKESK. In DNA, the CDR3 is TGTGCCAGCAGTAAGGACAAGTTTGGCTACACCTTC. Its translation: CASSKDKFGYTF.

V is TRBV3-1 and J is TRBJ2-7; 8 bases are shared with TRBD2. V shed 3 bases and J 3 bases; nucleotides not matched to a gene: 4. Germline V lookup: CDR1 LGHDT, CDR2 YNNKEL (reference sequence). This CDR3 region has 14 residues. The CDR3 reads CASSQGTRVYEQYF. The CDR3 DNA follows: TGTGCCAGCAGCCAGGGGACTAGGGTCTACGAGCAGTACTTC.

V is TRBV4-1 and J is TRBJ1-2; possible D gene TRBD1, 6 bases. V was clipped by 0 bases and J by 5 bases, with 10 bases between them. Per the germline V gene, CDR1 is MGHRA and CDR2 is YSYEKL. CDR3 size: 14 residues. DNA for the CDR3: TGCGCCAGCAGCCAAGAACGACAGGCGTATGGCTACACCTTC. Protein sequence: CASSQERQAYGYTF.

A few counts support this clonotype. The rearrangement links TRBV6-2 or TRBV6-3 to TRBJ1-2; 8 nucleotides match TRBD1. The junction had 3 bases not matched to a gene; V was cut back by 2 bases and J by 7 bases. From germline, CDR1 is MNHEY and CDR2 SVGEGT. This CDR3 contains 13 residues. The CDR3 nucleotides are TGTGCCAGCAGTTACGCCAGGGGGCTTGGCTACACCTTC. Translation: CASSYARGLGYTF.

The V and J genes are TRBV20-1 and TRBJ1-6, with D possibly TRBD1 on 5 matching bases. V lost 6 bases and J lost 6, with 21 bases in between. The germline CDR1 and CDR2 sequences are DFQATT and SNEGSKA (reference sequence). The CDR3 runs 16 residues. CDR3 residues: CSAPQAGLDANSPLHF. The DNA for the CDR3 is TGCAGTGCACCTCAGGCAGGGTTGGACGCTAATTCACCCCTCCACTTT.